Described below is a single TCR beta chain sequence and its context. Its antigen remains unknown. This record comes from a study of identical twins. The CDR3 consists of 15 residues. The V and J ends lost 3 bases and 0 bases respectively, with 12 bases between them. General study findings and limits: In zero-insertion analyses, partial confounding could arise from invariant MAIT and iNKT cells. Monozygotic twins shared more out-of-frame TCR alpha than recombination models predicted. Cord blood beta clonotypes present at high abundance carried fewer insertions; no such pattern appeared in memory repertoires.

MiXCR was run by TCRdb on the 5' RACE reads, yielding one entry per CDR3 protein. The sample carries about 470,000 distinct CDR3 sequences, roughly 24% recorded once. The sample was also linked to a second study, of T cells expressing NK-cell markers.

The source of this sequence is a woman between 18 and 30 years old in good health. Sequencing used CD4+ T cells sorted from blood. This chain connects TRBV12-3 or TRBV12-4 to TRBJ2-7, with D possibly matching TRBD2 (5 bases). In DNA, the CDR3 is TGTGCCAGCAGTTTGGACTTCCAGAGCTCCTACGAGCAGTACTTC. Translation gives CASSLDFQSSYEQYF.